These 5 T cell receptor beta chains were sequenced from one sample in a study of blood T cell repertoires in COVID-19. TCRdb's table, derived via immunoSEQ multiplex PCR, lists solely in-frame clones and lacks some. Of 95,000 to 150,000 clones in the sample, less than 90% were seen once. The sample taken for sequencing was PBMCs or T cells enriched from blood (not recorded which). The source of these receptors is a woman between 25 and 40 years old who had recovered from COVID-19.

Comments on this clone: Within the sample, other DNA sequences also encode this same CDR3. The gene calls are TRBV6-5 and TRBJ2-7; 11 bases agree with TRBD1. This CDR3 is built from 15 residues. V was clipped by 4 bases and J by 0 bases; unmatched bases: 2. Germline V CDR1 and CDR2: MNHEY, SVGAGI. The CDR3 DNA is TGTGCCAGCAGTTCCGGGACAGGGGGCTCCTACGAGCAGTACTTC. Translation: CASSSGTGGSYEQYF.

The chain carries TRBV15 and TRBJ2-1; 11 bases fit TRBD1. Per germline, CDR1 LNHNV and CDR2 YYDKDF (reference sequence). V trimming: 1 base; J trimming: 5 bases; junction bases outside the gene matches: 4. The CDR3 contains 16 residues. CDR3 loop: CATSRVRDRGDNEQFF. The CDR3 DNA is TGTGCCACCAGCAGAGTTCGGGACAGGGGGGACAATGAGCAGTTCTTC.

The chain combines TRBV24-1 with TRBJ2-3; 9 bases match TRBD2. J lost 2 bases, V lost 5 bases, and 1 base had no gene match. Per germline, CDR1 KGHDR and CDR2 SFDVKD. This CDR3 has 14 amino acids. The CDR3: CATSGGRATDTQYF. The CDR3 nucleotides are TGTGCCACCAGTGGCGGGAGGGCCACAGATACGCAGTATTTT.

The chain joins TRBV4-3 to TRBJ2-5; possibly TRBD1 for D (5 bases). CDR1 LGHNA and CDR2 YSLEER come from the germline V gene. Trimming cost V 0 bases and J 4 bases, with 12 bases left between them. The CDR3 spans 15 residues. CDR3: CASSQDGRVSETQYF. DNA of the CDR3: TGCGCCAGCAGCCAAGATGGCAGGGTATCAGAGACCCAGTACTTC.

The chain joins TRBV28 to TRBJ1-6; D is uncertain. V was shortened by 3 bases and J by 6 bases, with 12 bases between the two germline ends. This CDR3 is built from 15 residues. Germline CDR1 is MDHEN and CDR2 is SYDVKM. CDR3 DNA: TGTGCCAGCAGTTTCTATACGCGGGCTAATTCACCCCTCCACTTT. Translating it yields CASSFYTRANSPLHF.